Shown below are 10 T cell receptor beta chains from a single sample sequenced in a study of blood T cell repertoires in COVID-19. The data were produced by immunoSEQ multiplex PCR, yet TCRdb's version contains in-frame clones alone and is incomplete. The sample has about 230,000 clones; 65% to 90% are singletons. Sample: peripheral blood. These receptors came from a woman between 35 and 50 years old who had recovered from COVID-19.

The CDR3 nucleotides read TGTGCCACCGCCCCCACAGATTATGGCTACACCTTC. This translates into CATAPTDYGYTF. V is TRBV28 and J is TRBJ1-2, with D unresolved. CDR1 is MDHEN and CDR2 is SYDVKM in the germline V gene. The CDR3 is 12 residues long. Between the trimmed V and J ends, which lost 10 bases and 5 bases, there was a span of 14 bases.

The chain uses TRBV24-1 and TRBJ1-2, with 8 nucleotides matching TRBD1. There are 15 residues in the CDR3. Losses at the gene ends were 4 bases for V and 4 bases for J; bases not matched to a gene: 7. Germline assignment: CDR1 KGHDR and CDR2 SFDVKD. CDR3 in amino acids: CATSDPGTGTYGYTF. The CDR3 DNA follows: TGTGCCACCAGTGACCCCGGGACAGGAACCTATGGCTACACCTTC.

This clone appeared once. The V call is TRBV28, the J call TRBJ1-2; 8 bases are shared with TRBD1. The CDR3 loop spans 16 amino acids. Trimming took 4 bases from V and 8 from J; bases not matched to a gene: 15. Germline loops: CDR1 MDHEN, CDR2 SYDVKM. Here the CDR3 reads CASSSTPGTGSIGYTF. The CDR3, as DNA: TGTGCCAGCAGTTCTACCCCCGGGACAGGCTCCATAGGCTACACCTTC.

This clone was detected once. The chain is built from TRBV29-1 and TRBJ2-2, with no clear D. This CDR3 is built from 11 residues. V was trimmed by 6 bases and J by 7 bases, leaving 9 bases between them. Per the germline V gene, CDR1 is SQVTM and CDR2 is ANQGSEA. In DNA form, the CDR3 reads TGCAGCGTGTTATTGCGCGGGGAGCTGTTTTTT. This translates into CSVLLRGELFF.

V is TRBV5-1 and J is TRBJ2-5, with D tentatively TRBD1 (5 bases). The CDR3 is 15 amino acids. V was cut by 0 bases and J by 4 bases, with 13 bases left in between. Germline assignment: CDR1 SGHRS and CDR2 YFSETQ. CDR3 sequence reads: CASSLADKGRETQYF. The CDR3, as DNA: TGCGCCAGCAGCTTGGCCGATAAGGGGCGAGAGACCCAGTACTTC. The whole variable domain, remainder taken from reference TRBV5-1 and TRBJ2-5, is KAGVTQTPRYLIKTRGQQVTLSCSPISGHRSVSWYQQTPGQGLQFLFEYFSETQRNKGNFPGRFSGRQFSNSRSEMNVSTLELGDSALYLCASSLADKGRETQYFGPGTRLLVL.

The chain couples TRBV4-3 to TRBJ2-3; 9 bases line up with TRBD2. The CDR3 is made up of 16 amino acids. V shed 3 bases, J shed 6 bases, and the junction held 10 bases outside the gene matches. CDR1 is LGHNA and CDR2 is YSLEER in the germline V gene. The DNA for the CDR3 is TGCGCCAGCAGCCACGCCTTTGCGGGGGGGTTGGATACGCAGTATTTT. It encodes CASSHAFAGGLDTQYF.

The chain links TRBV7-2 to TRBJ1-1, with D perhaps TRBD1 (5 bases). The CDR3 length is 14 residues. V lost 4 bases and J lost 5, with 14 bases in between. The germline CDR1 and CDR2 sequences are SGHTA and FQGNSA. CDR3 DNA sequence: TGTGCCAGCAGCTCGACAGTCACGCGGACTGAAGCTTTCTTT. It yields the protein CASSSTVTRTEAFF.

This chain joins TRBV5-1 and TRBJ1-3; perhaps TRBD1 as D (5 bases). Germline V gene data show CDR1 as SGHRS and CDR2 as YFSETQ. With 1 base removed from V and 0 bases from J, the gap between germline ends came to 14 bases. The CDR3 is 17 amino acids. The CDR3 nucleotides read TGCGCCAGCAGCTTGAAACCCACAGGTGACTCTGGAAACACCATATATTTT. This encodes CASSLKPTGDSGNTIYF.

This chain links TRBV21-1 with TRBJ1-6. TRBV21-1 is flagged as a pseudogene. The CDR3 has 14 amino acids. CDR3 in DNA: TGTGCCAGCACCCCTGGACTGTATAATTCACCCCTCCACTTT. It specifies CASTPGLYNSPLHF.

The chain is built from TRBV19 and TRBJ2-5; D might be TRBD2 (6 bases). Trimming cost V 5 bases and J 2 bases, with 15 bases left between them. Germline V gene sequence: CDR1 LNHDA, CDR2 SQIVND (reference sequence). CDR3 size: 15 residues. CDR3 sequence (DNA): TGTGCCAGTAGTCGAAATGGGAGGTCTCAAGAGACCCAGTACTTC. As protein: CASSRNGRSQETQYF.